The 24 T cell receptor beta chains in this list originate from one sample, sequenced in a study of blood T cell repertoires in COVID-19. Clones were sequenced by immunoSEQ multiplex PCR, and TCRdb holds only the in-frame ones, with some missing. Of 60,000 to 80,000 clones listed, around nine tenths are singletons. What was sequenced was peripheral blood. The receptors come from a man aged 65-85 years with acute or convalescent COVID-19.

The chain joins TRBV14 to TRBJ2-7, with D perhaps matching TRBD2 (5 bases). Trimming left V 1 base short and J 7 bases short, with 17 bases between. Germline loops: CDR1 SGHDN, CDR2 FVKESK. The CDR3 runs 15 residues. CDR3 loop: CASSQVLVVSGEQYF. The DNA of the CDR3 is TGTGCCAGCAGCCAAGTACTAGTAGTATCGGGGGAGCAGTACTTC.

The CDR3: CASSLVETGVLYEQYF. The CDR3 DNA is TGTGCCAGCAGCTTAGTAGAGACAGGGGTCCTCTACGAGCAGTACTTC. The J gene is TRBJ2-7, the V gene TRBV7-6, with 8 bases fitting TRBD1. J lost 3 bases, V lost 1 base, and 8 bases had no gene match. CDR1 and CDR2 (germline): SGHVS, FNYEAQ. This CDR3 is built from 16 residues.

The CDR3 loop reads CSVGRDTSSYEQYF. DNA for the CDR3: TGCAGCGTCGGCCGGGATACTAGCTCCTACGAGCAGTACTTC. The J gene is TRBJ2-7, the V gene TRBV29-1, with a weak D call TRBD2 (5 bases). The V gene lost 6 bases and the J gene lost 0 bases, with 15 bases spanning the gap. The CDR3 loop spans 14 amino acids. CDR1 and CDR2 from the germline V gene are SQVTM and ANQGSEA.

The CDR3 sequence: CASSQDLRVGGYTF. For the CDR3, the DNA is TGTGCCAGCAGCCAAGATTTACGGGTAGGTGGCTACACCTTC. V usage is TRBV3-1 (or the pseudogene TRBV3-2) and J usage is TRBJ1-2; the D is unclear. V was cut by 0 bases and J by 7 bases, with 12 bases left in between. The germline gives CDR1 LGHDT, CDR2 YNNKEL (reference sequence). This CDR3 has 14 amino acids.

V and J are TRBV5-6 and TRBJ1-2, with TRBD1 as a possible D gene (6 bases). Trimming cost V 0 bases and J 5 bases, with 11 bases left between them. The germline gives CDR1 SGHDT, CDR2 YYEEEE. The CDR3 totals 14 residues. The CDR3 here is CASSLGTVLYGYTF. The DNA of the CDR3 is TGTGCCAGCAGCTTGGGGACAGTGCTTTATGGCTACACCTTC. The full variable domain, rest sourced from reference TRBV5-6 and TRBJ1-2, is DAGVTQSPTHLIKTRGQQVTLRCSPKSGHDTVSWYQQALGQGPQFIFQYYEEEERQRGNFPDRFSGHQFPNYSSELNVNALLLGDSALYLCASSLGTVLYGYTFGSGTRLTVV.

CDR3: CASSFGQGETQYF. CDR3 nucleotide sequence: TGTGCCAGCAGTTTTGGCCAGGGCGAGACCCAGTACTTC. The V and J genes are TRBV12-3 or TRBV12-4 and TRBJ2-5, with a weak D call TRBD1 (5 bases). V was trimmed by 3 bases and J by 5 bases, leaving 10 bases between them. The CDR3 runs to 13 residues.

The chain links TRBV19 to TRBJ2-1; D might be TRBD2 (7 bases). Germline V gene sequence: CDR1 LNHDA, CDR2 SQIVND (reference sequence). This CDR3 comprises 17 residues. The V end lost 7 bases, the J end lost 6 bases, and 25 bases lay between the germline ends. In DNA, the CDR3 is TGTGCCAGTACCGGGGGGCGGGGACAATCCGTTCGCAATGAGCAGTTCTTC. It specifies CASTGGRGQSVRNEQFF.

This chain links TRBV27 with TRBJ1-2; a possible D gene is TRBD1 (5 bases). The germline V gene has CDR1 MNHEY and CDR2 SMNVEV (reference sequence). The V and J ends lost 3 bases and 5 bases respectively, with 10 bases between them. This CDR3 comprises 13 residues. CDR3 sequence: CASSFDRLYGYTF. In DNA, the CDR3 is TGTGCCAGCAGTTTCGACAGATTATATGGCTACACCTTC.

V usage is TRBV5-1 and J usage is TRBJ2-7; 10 nucleotides agree with TRBD1. CDR1 and CDR2 from the germline V gene are SGHRS and YFSETQ. CDR3 length equals 17 residues. The V and J ends lost 0 bases and 6 bases, in that order; junction bases with no gene match: 12. The CDR3 bases are TGCGCCAGCAGCTTGGCCGGGACAGGGGCTGCCCGTGCCGAGCAGTACTTC. It yields the protein CASSLAGTGAARAEQYF.

This clone was found a few times. The V and J genes are TRBV30 and TRBJ1-4, with 9 bases lining up with TRBD1. Germline lookup yields CDR1 GTSNPN and CDR2 SVGIG (reference sequence). Trimming removed 5 bases from V and 8 bases from J; junction bases left unmatched: 9. CDR3 length: 14 amino acids. CDR3 in amino acids: CAWETGTGKEKLFF. The CDR3 DNA is TGTGCCTGGGAAACCGGGACAGGGAAAGAAAAACTGTTTTTT.

The V call is TRBV7-2, the J call TRBJ2-2; 13 bases align to TRBD2. J gave up 1 base and V 3 bases, and 5 bases lay outside the gene matches. This CDR3 region has 18 residues. Germline lookup yields CDR1 SGHTA and CDR2 FQGNSA. The CDR3 DNA reads TGTGCCAGCAGCTTTACTAGCGGGGGGGCCCGGAACACCGGGGAGCTGTTTTTT. Translated: CASSFTSGGARNTGELFF.

The rearrangement joins TRBV7-6 to TRBJ2-1, with 9 positions matching TRBD1. The germline gives CDR1 SGHVS, CDR2 FNYEAQ. The junction had 5 bases not matched to a gene; V was cut back by 5 bases and J by 9 bases. The CDR3 extends over 13 amino acids. CDR3 sequence (DNA): TGTGCCAGCAGCAAGGGACAGGGTATTGAGCAGTTCTTC. It encodes CASSKGQGIEQFF.

The CDR3 sequence is CASSESGEYYGYTF. DNA for the CDR3: TGTGCCAGCAGTGAATCGGGGGAGTACTATGGCTACACCTTC. The chain couples TRBV6-1 to TRBJ1-2, with D perhaps matching TRBD1 (5 bases). Looked up from germline, CDR1 is MNHNS and CDR2 is SASEGT. V was trimmed by 2 bases and J by 3 bases, leaving 10 bases between them. The CDR3 sequence is 14 residues long.

The CDR3 DNA reads TGTGCCAGCAATCGGGCTGAGGAGGCTAGCGCCTACGAGCAGTACTTC. Amino acids: CASNRAEEASAYEQYF. The J gene is TRBJ2-7, the V gene TRBV6-4; weak D call: TRBD2 (6 bases). The V end lost 7 bases, the J end lost 2 bases, and 21 bases lay between the germline ends. The CDR3 totals 16 residues. The V gene's germline CDR1 is MRHNA and CDR2 SNTAGT.

This chain links TRBV11-2 with TRBJ2-7; D may be TRBD2 (5 bases). The CDR3 extends over 15 amino acids. V lost 6 bases, J lost 5 bases, and 20 bases lay in between. The V gene's germline CDR1 is SGHAT and CDR2 FQNNGV. CDR3 DNA: TGTGCCAGCAGTTCCCTGGACGAGGGCACCCACGAGCAGTACTTC. Residues: CASSSLDEGTHEQYF. The full variable domain, its missing parts supplied by reference TRBV11-2 and TRBJ2-7, is EAGVAQSPRYKIIEKRQSVAFWCNPISGHATLYWYQQILGQGPKLLIQFQNNGVVDDSQLPKDRFSAERLKGVDSTLKIQPAKLEDSAVYLCASSSLDEGTHEQYFGPGTRLTVT.

The CDR3 sequence is CASSSYSGGSYEQYF. CDR3 in DNA: TGTGCCAGCAGTTCGTATAGCGGAGGCTCCTACGAGCAGTACTTC. V and J are TRBV27 and TRBJ2-7; possibly TRBD2 for D (6 bases). The CDR3 covers 15 residues. Trimming shortened V by 4 bases and J by 0 bases, and 13 bases separated the two germline ends. CDR1 and CDR2 (germline): MNHEY, SMNVEV (reference sequence).

This rearrangement joins TRBV5-1 to TRBJ2-1, with D possibly matching TRBD2 (5 bases). The germline V gene has CDR1 SGHRS and CDR2 YFSETQ. The CDR3 sequence is 15 residues long. The ends were cut back, 0 bases at V and 5 bases at J, with 12 bases in the middle. CDR3 in amino acids: CASSLALAVNNEQFF. CDR3 bases: TGCGCCAGCAGCTTGGCCCTAGCAGTTAACAATGAGCAGTTCTTC.

V usage is TRBV28 and J usage is TRBJ1-1, with D possibly being TRBD1 (6 bases). This CDR3 has 15 amino acids. V was pared by 5 bases and J by 1 base, with 14 bases between. Germline CDR1 MDHEN, CDR2 SYDVKM. The CDR3 DNA is TGTGCCAGCAGTAGAACAGGGTTGTGGAACACTGAAGCTTTCTTT. Protein product: CASSRTGLWNTEAFF.

The rearrangement links TRBV5-1 to TRBJ1-1, with D maybe TRBD1 (6 bases). The germline V gene has CDR1 SGHRS and CDR2 YFSETQ. The CDR3 loop spans 15 amino acids. V lost 1 base and J lost 1, with 11 bases in between. CDR3 region: CASSLYQGPNTEAFF. The CDR3, as DNA: TGCGCCAGCAGCTTGTATCAGGGGCCGAACACTGAAGCTTTCTTT.

This sequence joins TRBV11-2 and TRBJ1-4, with 11 bases lining up with TRBD1. With 5 bases clipped from V and 7 bases from J, the junction kept 6 bases outside the gene matches. Germline loops: CDR1 SGHAT, CDR2 FQNNGV. This CDR3 comprises 15 residues. CDR3: CASSRTGTGGEKLFF. In DNA form, the CDR3 reads TGTGCCAGCAGCCGGACCGGGACAGGGGGTGAAAAACTGTTTTTT.

This chain joins TRBV27 and TRBJ1-6; D unresolved. The V gene's germline CDR1 is MNHEY and CDR2 SMNVEV (reference sequence). This CDR3 is built from 12 residues. Trimming left V 3 bases short and J 10 bases short, with 7 bases between. CDR3 sequence (DNA): TGTGCCAGCAGTTTCAGTAACTCACCCCTCCACTTT. As protein: CASSFSNSPLHF.

The rearrangement joins TRBV27 to TRBJ1-5, with D possibly being TRBD1 (5 bases). Germline-derived CDR1 and CDR2 are MNHEY and SMNVEV (reference sequence). This CDR3 is 16 amino acids long. Trimming took 2 bases from V and 2 from J, leaving 13 bases between them. The CDR3 reads CASSLVSGRGNQPQHF. For the CDR3, the DNA is TGTGCCAGCAGTTTAGTTTCGGGCAGGGGCAATCAGCCCCAGCATTTT.

This clone came up once. The genes are TRBV27 and TRBJ1-6, with 7 bases matching TRBD1. The CDR3 sequence is 16 residues long. Per the germline V gene, CDR1 is MNHEY and CDR2 is SMNVEV (reference sequence). V gave up 2 bases and J gave up 9 bases; unmatched junction bases: 10. This chain's CDR3 is CASSLVGQRPGSPLHF. The CDR3 region has the DNA TGTGCCAGCAGTTTAGTGGGACAGCGTCCGGGTTCACCCCTCCACTTT.

The rearrangement uses TRBV4-1 and TRBJ2-7; D is possibly TRBD1 (5 bases). This CDR3 comprises 15 residues. V lost 4 bases, J lost 5 bases, and 18 bases lay in between. The germline gives CDR1 MGHRA, CDR2 YSYEKL. For the CDR3, the DNA is TGCGCCAGCAGCCCCGTTCCAGGGCTTGAAGACGAGCAGTACTTC. This encodes CASSPVPGLEDEQYF.